These 3 T cell receptor beta chains were sequenced from one sample in a study of T cells in Graves' hyperthyroidism and ophthalmopathy. Researchers amplified the TCR beta CDR3 regions from RNA transcripts. The primer set for the first-round RT-PCR of the TCR CDR3 was HTBI. TCRdb redid the calling of the multiplex PCR reads with MiXCR, one entry per CDR3 protein. The profile shows a few hundred thousand distinct CDR3 sequences, around 50% of them singletons. The material sequenced was peripheral blood or thyroid tissue (not recorded which). All receptors derive from an adult woman with Graves' disease, either hyperthyroidism or ophthalmopathy (not recorded which).

V gene TRBV7-2 combines with J gene TRBJ2-2; unclear D gene. Germline values: CDR1 SGHTA, CDR2 FQGNSA. The V end was cut by 4 bases, the J end by 3 bases, with 9 bases between. The CDR3 contains 14 residues. The CDR3 DNA follows: TGTGCCAGCAGCTCCGGGTTTGACACCGGGGAGCTGTTTTTT. Translating gives CASSSGFDTGELFF.

This chain joins TRBV9 and TRBJ2-7; 10 bases are shared with TRBD2. Per the germline V gene, CDR1 is SGDLS and CDR2 is YYNGEE. This CDR3 is 15 amino acids long. Trimming at V came to 4 bases and at J to 3 bases, leaving 7 bases not matched to a gene. The CDR3 loop is CASSQVVAGGYEQYF. CDR3 sequence (DNA): TGTGCCAGCAGCCAAGTGGTAGCGGGGGGCTACGAGCAGTACTTC.

The sample holds many counts of this clonotype. The chain carries TRBV20-1 and TRBJ2-7; D is uncertain. The CDR3 is made up of 11 amino acids. Per germline, CDR1 DFQATT and CDR2 SNEGSKA (reference sequence). Trimming shortened V by 5 bases and J by 3 bases, and 8 bases separated the two germline ends. CDR3 amino acids: CSALDDYEQYF. The DNA of the CDR3 is TGCAGTGCTCTGGACGACTACGAGCAGTACTTC.